These 25 T cell receptor beta chains came from one sample sequenced in a study of a mutant IDH1 vaccine in newly diagnosed glioma. These receptors are not linked to any known antigen. Time point noted: week 35, safety follow-up. The study gave 300 ug of mutant IDH1 20-mer peptide per vaccine dose, with topical imiquimod. TCRdb's copy holds only in-frame clones and misses some; the assay was immunoSEQ multiplex PCR. This sample carries 30,000 to 40,000 clones, roughly 80% of them seen once, and the ten largest clones take 6% to 7.5%. This sample comprised PBMCs, obtained from a glioma patient whose treatment included an IDH1 peptide vaccine. Source of these receptors: a woman under 30 with glioma.

The chain is built from TRBV6-1 and TRBJ1-2, with a possible D match to TRBD1 (5 bases). V was cut by 7 bases and J by 4 bases, with 22 bases left in between. Germline V gene lookup returns CDR1 MNHNS and CDR2 SASEGT. CDR3 length: 16 residues. The CDR3 protein is CASTDTRGGISYGYTF. The CDR3 DNA sequence: TGTGCCAGCACTGATACCCGGGGGGGAATATCCTATGGCTACACCTTC.

The V gene is TRBV19, the J gene TRBJ1-2; no firm D call. V shed 6 bases and J shed 7 bases, with 21 bases lying between them. Germline CDR1 and CDR2: LNHDA and SQIVND (reference sequence). The CDR3 is made up of 15 amino acids. CDR3 region: CASRTGWEMSGGYTF. CDR3 sequence (DNA): TGTGCCAGTAGAACTGGTTGGGAAATGAGCGGTGGCTACACCTTC.

The J gene is TRBJ1-5, the V gene TRBV6-5; TRBD1 agrees at 8 bases. The CDR3 is made up of 13 amino acids. The V and J ends lost 6 bases and 6 bases, in that order; junction bases with no gene match: 4. Per germline, CDR1 MNHEY and CDR2 SVGAGI. CDR3 sequence (DNA): TGTGCCAGCAGGAGAACAGGGGGTCAGCCCCAGCATTTT. It specifies CASRRTGGQPQHF.

This clone was picked up a small number of times. The J gene is TRBJ1-5, the V gene TRBV5-6, with D tentatively TRBD1 (5 bases). Germline V gene data show CDR1 as SGHDT and CDR2 as YYEEEE. Trimming removed 0 bases at V and 5 bases at J, with 12 bases between. CDR3 length: 15 residues. The DNA of the CDR3 is TGTGCCAGCAGCTTGGGAACCGGGACTCATCAGCCCCAGCATTTT. It is translated as CASSLGTGTHQPQHF.

The gene calls are TRBV20-1 and TRBJ2-1; D possibly corresponds to TRBD2 (6 bases). The V gene lost 8 bases and the J gene lost 12 bases, with 8 bases spanning the gap. CDR1 and CDR2 from the germline V gene are DFQATT and SNEGSKA (reference sequence). The CDR3 extends over 8 amino acids. CDR3 sequence: CSPGGQFF. The CDR3 nucleotides are TGCAGTCCCGGGGGGCAGTTCTTC.

V is TRBV27 and J is TRBJ2-7; D perhaps matches TRBD1 (6 bases). Looked up from germline, CDR1 is MNHEY and CDR2 is SMNVEV (reference sequence). There are 13 residues in the CDR3. Trimming took 5 bases from V and 5 from J, leaving 13 bases between them. CDR3: CASSLTGIHEQYF. CDR3 DNA: TGTGCCAGCAGTCTAACAGGGATCCACGAGCAGTACTTC.

V gene TRBV18 combines with J gene TRBJ2-5; 7 bases map to TRBD2. The trim removed 6 bases at V and 1 base at J, leaving 14 bases unmatched. CDR1 KGHSH and CDR2 LQKENI come from the germline V gene. The CDR3 sequence is 17 residues long. The CDR3 DNA reads as TGTGCCAGCTCTCTGTATTCTAGCGGCTCAGTCCAAGAGACCCAGTACTTC. This translates into CASSLYSSGSVQETQYF.

In DNA, the CDR3 is TGTGCCAGCCGACTAGCGGGCTCCTACGAGCAGTACTTC. Amino acids: CASRLAGSYEQYF. The chain combines TRBV10-3 with TRBJ2-7; 10 bases fit TRBD2. CDR3 size: 13 residues. V lost 10 bases and J lost 0; bases outside the gene matches: 3. The germline V gene has CDR1 ENHRY and CDR2 SYGVKD.

The V and J genes are TRBV7-2 and TRBJ2-1; possibly TRBD2 for D (6 bases). The CDR3 length is 15 residues. Germline V gives CDR1 SGHTA, CDR2 FQGNSA. V was shortened by 1 base and J by 3 bases, with 10 bases between the two germline ends. CDR3 DNA: TGTGCCAGCAGCTTAGTAGGTAGCGGCTACAATGAGCAGTTCTTC. It encodes CASSLVGSGYNEQFF.

The J gene is TRBJ2-1, the V gene TRBV9; D call uncertain. The CDR3 is 15 residues long. Trimming took 0 bases from V and 0 from J, leaving 7 bases between them. The germline V gene encodes CDR1 SGDLS and CDR2 YYNGEE. CDR3 coding DNA: TGTGCCAGCAGCGTAGGCAGCGCCTCCTACAATGAGCAGTTCTTC. Its protein product is CASSVGSASYNEQFF.

The CDR3 reads CASSLEQGPYNEQFF. CDR3 sequence (DNA): TGCGCCAGCAGCTTGGAACAGGGGCCCTACAATGAGCAGTTCTTC. The chain is built from TRBV5-1 and TRBJ2-1; 7 bases line up with TRBD1. CDR1 SGHRS and CDR2 YFSETQ come from the germline V gene. This CDR3 is built from 15 residues. The trim removed 0 bases at V and 2 bases at J, leaving 2 bases unmatched.

In its sample, this clone was seen once. The rearrangement uses TRBV5-6 and TRBJ2-1; D unresolved. The germline V gene encodes CDR1 SGHDT and CDR2 YYEEEE. The CDR3 totals 13 residues. Trimming shortened V by 0 bases and J by 10 bases, and 11 bases separated the two germline ends. CDR3 DNA sequence: TGTGCCAGCAGCTTGGGTCCATGGAACGAGCAGTTCTTC. Protein sequence: CASSLGPWNEQFF.

The chain has TRBV11-2 and TRBJ2-7; D is perhaps TRBD2 (6 bases). With 2 bases removed from V and 4 bases from J, the gap between germline ends came to 15 bases. The CDR3 has 15 residues. The germline V gene has CDR1 SGHAT and CDR2 FQNNGV. CDR3 nucleotides: TGTGCCAGCAGCTTACAATCAGGGAGGCCTTACGAGCAGTACTTC. Translating it yields CASSLQSGRPYEQYF.

The chain carries TRBV29-1 and TRBJ1-5, with 9 bases identical to TRBD1. The length of the CDR3 is 14 residues. The germline V gene has CDR1 SQVTM and CDR2 ANQGSEA. Unmatched junction bases numbered 8, after V lost 7 bases and J lost 4 bases. The CDR3 loop is CSASPGTGNQPQHF. The CDR3 region has the DNA TGCAGCGCATCCCCTGGGACAGGGAATCAGCCCCAGCATTTT.

V and J are TRBV27 and TRBJ1-5; D is unresolved. V lost 0 bases to trimming and J lost 6 bases, with 9 bases between them. This CDR3 spans 14 amino acids. CDR1 and CDR2 from the germline V gene are MNHEY and SMNVEV (reference sequence). The CDR3 DNA reads TGTGCCAGCAGTTTATCCGTCTCTGGTCAGCCCCAGCATTTT. It codes for CASSLSVSGQPQHF.

The genes are TRBV6-6 and TRBJ1-2; TRBD1 aligns across 7 bases. This CDR3 spans 14 amino acids. V gave up 4 bases and J gave up 4 bases; unmatched junction bases: 6. Germline loops: CDR1 MNHNY, CDR2 SVGAGI (reference sequence). DNA for the CDR3: TGTGCCAGCAGTTCCAGGGACAGCTCCTATGGCTACACCTTC. Its translation is CASSSRDSSYGYTF.

The V call is TRBV2, the J call TRBJ2-3; D is ambiguous. The V gene lost 2 bases and the J gene lost 1 base, with 4 bases spanning the gap. CDR1 and CDR2 (germline): SNHLY, FYNNEI. CDR3 length: 13 amino acids. CDR3 amino acids: CASSELRTDTQYF. The CDR3 nucleotides are TGTGCCAGCAGTGAACTCCGCACAGATACGCAGTATTTT.

V and J are TRBV5-5 and TRBJ2-7; D remains unclear. Germline CDR1 SGHKS, CDR2 YYEKEE (reference sequence). Trimming pared 4 bases from V and 0 bases from J, leaving 14 bases between. The CDR3 extends over 15 amino acids. The CDR3 DNA follows: TGTGCCAGCAGCCTATGGACCGGTTCCTCCTACGAGCAGTACTTC. Protein: CASSLWTGSSYEQYF.

The chain uses TRBV29-1 and TRBJ2-5; D gene uncertain. Germline assignment: CDR1 SQVTM and CDR2 ANQGSEA. The V end was cut by 7 bases, the J end by 4 bases, with 10 bases between. The CDR3 covers 11 residues. For the CDR3, the DNA is TGCAGCGGAGACTTATTAGAGACCCAGTACTTC. It codes for CSGDLLETQYF.

This rearrangement joins TRBV9 to TRBJ2-7; TRBD2 might be the D (5 bases). Germline values: CDR1 SGDLS, CDR2 YYNGEE. Trimming cost V 0 bases and J 0 bases, with 16 bases left between them. The CDR3 is 17 amino acids. In DNA form, the CDR3 reads TGTGCCAGCAGCGTAGAGGGCGGTGGACTCCTCTCCTACGAGCAGTACTTC. Encoded protein: CASSVEGGGLLSYEQYF.

The chain combines TRBV6-4 with TRBJ2-7, with D maybe TRBD2 (6 bases). The CDR3 extends over 13 amino acids. The V gene lost 2 bases and the J gene lost 3 bases, with 8 bases spanning the gap. The germline CDR1 and CDR2 sequences are MRHNA and SNTAGT. CDR3 amino acids: CASSDRGGYEQYF. CDR3 nucleotide sequence: TGTGCCAGCAGTGACAGGGGAGGCTACGAGCAGTACTTC.

This clone was seen a handful of times. The chain combines TRBV27 with TRBJ1-2, with D tentatively TRBD1 (5 bases). V shed 4 bases and J shed 8 bases, with 11 bases lying between them. From germline, CDR1 is MNHEY and CDR2 SMNVEV (reference sequence). There are 12 residues in the CDR3. CDR3 region: CASSSQGSGYTF. DNA for the CDR3: TGTGCCAGCAGTTCCCAGGGTAGCGGCTACACCTTC.

This clone was detected only a few times. The chain links TRBV30 to TRBJ1-1; D ambiguous. The CDR3 is 11 amino acids. CDR1 GTSNPN and CDR2 SVGIG come from the germline V gene (reference sequence). V lost 6 bases and J 10 bases, leaving 15 bases between the germline ends. The CDR3 region is CACFDGSRAFF. The CDR3 nucleotides read TGTGCCTGTTTTGACGGGTCGAGAGCTTTCTTT. Filled out from reference TRBV30 and TRBJ1-1, the complete variable domain reads SQTIHQWPATLVQPVGSPLSLECTVEGTSNPNLYWYRQAAGRGLQLLFYSVGIGQISSEVPQNLSASRPQDRQFILSSKKLLLSDSGFYLCACFDGSRAFFGQGTRLTVV.

This rearrangement joins TRBV19 to TRBJ2-2; 7 bases are shared with TRBD2. This CDR3 spans 15 amino acids. CDR1 is LNHDA, CDR2 SQIVND, per germline (reference sequence). J was trimmed by 4 bases and V by 4 bases; bases with no gene match: 6. CDR3 in amino acids: CASSTGGASTGELFF. Here the CDR3 DNA reads TGTGCCAGTAGTACGGGGGGTGCGAGCACCGGGGAGCTGTTTTTT.

The rearrangement uses TRBV10-2 and TRBJ1-4; 8 bases line up with TRBD1. The CDR3 sequence is 13 residues long. Germline CDR1 WSHSY, CDR2 SAAADI. V lost 7 bases, J lost 8 bases, and 6 bases stayed unmatched. CDR3 DNA: TGCGCCAGCACGACAGGGGCGAAAGAAAAACTGTTTTTT. Translation gives CASTTGAKEKLFF.